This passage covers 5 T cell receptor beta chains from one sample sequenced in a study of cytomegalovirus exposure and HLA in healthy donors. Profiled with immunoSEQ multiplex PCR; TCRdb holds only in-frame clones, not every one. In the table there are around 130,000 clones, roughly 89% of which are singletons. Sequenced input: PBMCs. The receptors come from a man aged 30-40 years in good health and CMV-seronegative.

The CDR3 loop reads CASSSRRDGYTF. CDR3 nucleotides: TGTGCCAGCAGTTCGCGGCGAGATGGCTACACCTTC. This rearrangement joins TRBV27 to TRBJ1-2; no clear D gene. CDR1 and CDR2 (germline): MNHEY, SMNVEV (reference sequence). Trimming shortened V by 4 bases and J by 6 bases, and 9 bases separated the two germline ends. The CDR3 loop spans 12 amino acids.

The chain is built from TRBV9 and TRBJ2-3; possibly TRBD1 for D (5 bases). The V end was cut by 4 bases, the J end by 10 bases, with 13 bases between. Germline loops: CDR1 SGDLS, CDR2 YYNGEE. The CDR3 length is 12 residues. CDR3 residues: CASSKGAGPQYF. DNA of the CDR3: TGTGCCAGCAGCAAAGGGGCAGGTCCGCAGTATTTT.

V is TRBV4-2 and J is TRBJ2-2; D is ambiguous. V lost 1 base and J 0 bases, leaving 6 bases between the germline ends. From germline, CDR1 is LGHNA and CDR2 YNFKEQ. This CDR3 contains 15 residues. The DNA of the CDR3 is TGTGCCAGCAGCCAAGGAACAGCGAACACCGGGGAGCTGTTTTTT. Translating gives CASSQGTANTGELFF.

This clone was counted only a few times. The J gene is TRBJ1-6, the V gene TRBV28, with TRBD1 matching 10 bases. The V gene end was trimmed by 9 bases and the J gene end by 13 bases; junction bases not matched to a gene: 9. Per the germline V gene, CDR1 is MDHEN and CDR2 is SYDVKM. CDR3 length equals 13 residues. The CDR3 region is CASTPGQGIPLHF. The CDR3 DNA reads TGTGCCAGTACCCCGGGACAGGGGATCCCCCTCCACTTT.

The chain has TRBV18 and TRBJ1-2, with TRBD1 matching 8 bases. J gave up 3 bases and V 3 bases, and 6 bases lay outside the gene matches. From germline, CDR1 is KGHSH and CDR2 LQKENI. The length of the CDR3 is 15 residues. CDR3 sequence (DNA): TGTGCCAGCTCACCCGGACAGGGTCCCCACTATGGCTACACCTTC. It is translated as CASSPGQGPHYGYTF.